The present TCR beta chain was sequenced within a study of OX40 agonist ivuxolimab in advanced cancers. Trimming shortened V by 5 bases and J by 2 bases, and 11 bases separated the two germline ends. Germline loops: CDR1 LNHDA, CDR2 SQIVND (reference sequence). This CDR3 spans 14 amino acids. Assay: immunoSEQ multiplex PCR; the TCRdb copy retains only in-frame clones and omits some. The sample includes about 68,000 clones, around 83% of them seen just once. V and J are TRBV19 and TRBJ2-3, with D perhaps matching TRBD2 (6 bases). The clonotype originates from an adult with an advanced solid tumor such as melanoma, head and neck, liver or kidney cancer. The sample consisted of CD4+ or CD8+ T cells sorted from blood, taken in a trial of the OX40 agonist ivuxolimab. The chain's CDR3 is CASSPGGYTDTQYF. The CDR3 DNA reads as TGTGCCAGTAGTCCCGGGGGATACACAGATACGCAGTATTTT.